The 5 T cell receptor beta chains below all came from one sample that was sequenced in a study of blood T cell repertoires in COVID-19. The repertoire was sequenced with immunoSEQ multiplex PCR; TCRdb's copy has only in-frame clones and lacks some. The table records about 40,000 clones, just under 85% of them present only once. Sequenced: peripheral blood. These receptors all stem from a woman in her sixties or seventies with acute or convalescent COVID-19.

This sequence joins TRBV7-9 and TRBJ2-1; 8 bases match TRBD2. In germline, CDR1 is SEHNR, CDR2 FQNEAQ (reference sequence). The CDR3 covers 15 residues. V lost 4 bases to trimming and J lost 0 bases; unmatched junction nucleotides: 2. For the CDR3, the DNA is TGTGCCAGCAGCTCCGGGACTAGCTCCTACAATGAGCAGTTCTTC. Its translation is CASSSGTSSYNEQFF.

V is TRBV9 and J is TRBJ2-4; D may be TRBD2 (6 bases). Trimming removed 0 bases at V and 8 bases at J, with 15 bases between. Germline-derived CDR1 and CDR2 are SGDLS and YYNGEE. This CDR3 is built from 15 residues. CDR3 loop: CASSVAGASADIQYF. In nucleotides, the CDR3 is TGTGCCAGCAGCGTAGCGGGAGCTAGCGCTGACATTCAGTACTTC. Together with reference TRBV9 and TRBJ2-4, the CDR3 gives the full variable domain: DSGVTQTPKHLITATGQRVTLRCSPRSGDLSVYWYQQSLDQGLQFLIQYYNGEERAKGNILERFSAQQFPDLHSELNLSSLELGDSALYFCASSVAGASADIQYFGAGTRLSVL.

CDR3 nucleotides: TGCGCCAGCAGCTTGCCTGAAACTAGCTACAATGAGCAGTTCTTC. It is translated as CASSLPETSYNEQFF. The chain recombines TRBV5-1 with TRBJ2-1; the D gene is possibly TRBD2 (5 bases). This CDR3 spans 15 amino acids. V lost 1 base to trimming and J lost 3 bases, with 11 bases between them. Germline V gene data show CDR1 as SGHRS and CDR2 as YFSETQ.

J is TRBJ2-7 and V is TRBV7-2, with 8 bases aligning to TRBD2. Per germline, CDR1 SGHTA and CDR2 FQGNSA. V trimming: 3 bases; J trimming: 0 bases; junction bases outside the gene matches: 4. The CDR3 is made up of 15 amino acids. Here the CDR3 DNA reads TGTGCCAGCAGCTTCCCGGGGGGGAGCTCCTACGAGCAGTACTTC. Encoded protein: CASSFPGGSSYEQYF. Full variable domain (outside the CDR3, taken from reference TRBV7-2 and TRBJ2-7): GAGVSQSPSNKVTEKGKDVELRCDPISGHTALYWYRQSLGQGLEFLIYFQGNSAPDKSGLPSDRFSAERTGGSVSTLTIQRTQQEDSAVYLCASSFPGGSSYEQYFGPGTRLTVT.

The V gene is TRBV19, the J gene TRBJ2-7; 7 bases fit TRBD2. With V trimmed by 4 bases and J by 2 bases, 8 bases remained unmatched. Germline CDR1 LNHDA, CDR2 SQIVND (reference sequence). This CDR3 has 15 residues. CDR3 nucleotide sequence: TGTGCCAGTAGTAATGGACTAGGACCCACCTACGAGCAGTACTTC. This translates into CASSNGLGPTYEQYF. Together with reference TRBV19 and TRBJ2-7, the CDR3 gives the full variable domain: DGGITQSPKYLFRKEGQNVTLSCEQNLNHDAMYWYRQDPGQGLRLIYYSQIVNDFQKGDIAEGYSVSREKKESFPLTVTSAQKNPTAFYLCASSNGLGPTYEQYFGPGTRLTVT.